Listed below are T cell receptor beta chains from one sample, sequenced in a study of blood T cell repertoires in COVID-19. Produced via immunoSEQ multiplex PCR; TCRdb's table is partial and in-frame only. The repertoire holds a few hundred thousand clones, around 90% seen once, with roughly 15% in the top ten. Input material: PBMCs or T cells enriched from blood (not recorded which). These receptors were collected from a woman aged 45 to 65 with acute COVID-19. CDR3s include the opening cysteine and the closing phenylalanine or tryptophan. A D gene is named only where the DNA matches it firmly. Size values are once, few and many counts, or a class for expanded clones, and some rows have none.

len: 13
v_gene: TRBV9
abundance: -
j_gene: TRBJ1-1
d_gene: TRBD1
CDR3aa: CASSTGVNTEAFF
CDR3nt: TGTGCCAGCAGCACAGGGGTGAACACTGAAGCTTTCTTT

len: 19
v_gene: TRBV6-1
abundance: -
j_gene: TRBJ2-1
d_gene: TRBD2
CDR3aa: CASSEPGQGLAGLDNEQFF
CDR3nt: TGTGCCAGCAGTGAACCAGGTCAGGGACTAGCGGGACTAGACAATGAGCAGTTCTTC

len: 12
v_gene: TRBV6-6
abundance: few
j_gene: TRBJ2-7
d_gene: -
CDR3aa: CASSSLPDEQYF
CDR3nt: TGTGCCAGCAGTTCCCTCCCAGACGAGCAGTACTTC

len: 12
v_gene: TRBV2
abundance: -
j_gene: TRBJ1-2
d_gene: -
CDR3aa: CASGQRNYGYTF
CDR3nt: TGTGCCAGCGGACAGAGAAACTATGGCTACACCTTC

len: 15
v_gene: TRBV18
abundance: -
j_gene: TRBJ1-1
d_gene: TRBD1
CDR3aa: CASSPYRGLDTEAFF
CDR3nt: TGTGCCAGCTCACCATACAGGGGGCTGGACACTGAAGCTTTCTTT

len: 14
v_gene: TRBV5-4
abundance: -
j_gene: TRBJ2-7
d_gene: TRBD2
CDR3aa: CASSRGGDAYEQYF
CDR3nt: TGTGCCAGCAGCCGGGGAGGGGATGCCTACGAGCAGTACTTC

len: 12
v_gene: TRBV30
abundance: few
j_gene: TRBJ2-7
d_gene: TRBD1
CDR3aa: CAWGTGSFRQYF
CDR3nt: TGTGCCTGGGGGACAGGGAGTTTCAGGCAGTACTTC

len: 10
v_gene: TRBV28
abundance: -
j_gene: TRBJ1-1
d_gene: -
CDR3aa: CASSQGEAFF
CDR3nt: TGTGCCAGTTCTCAGGGTGAAGCTTTCTTT

len: 13
v_gene: TRBV3-1/TRBV3-2
abundance: -
j_gene: TRBJ2-2
d_gene: -
CDR3aa: CASSRTDTGELFF
CDR3nt: TGTGCCAGCAGCCGGACAGACACCGGGGAGCTGTTTTTT

len: 15
v_gene: TRBV6-5
abundance: -
j_gene: TRBJ2-7
d_gene: -
CDR3aa: CASSYRAQGSYEQYF
CDR3nt: TGTGCCAGCAGTTACCGCGCACAGGGATCCTACGAGCAGTACTTC

len: 17
v_gene: TRBV13
abundance: -
j_gene: TRBJ2-3
d_gene: -
CDR3aa: CASSLGRRGLTTDTQYF
CDR3nt: TGTGCCAGCAGCTTAGGCCGGAGGGGGCTTACCACAGATACGCAGTATTTT

len: 10
v_gene: TRBV20-1
abundance: once
j_gene: TRBJ1-5
d_gene: -
CDR3aa: CSASTGTQHF
CDR3nt: TGCAGTGCTTCGACAGGAACCCAACATTTT

len: 17
v_gene: TRBV18
abundance: -
j_gene: TRBJ1-1
d_gene: -
CDR3aa: CASSSRIGRYRDTEAFF
CDR3nt: TGTGCCAGCTCATCCCGAATCGGACGTTACAGGGACACTGAAGCTTTCTTT

len: 16
v_gene: TRBV5-1
abundance: -
j_gene: TRBJ1-4
d_gene: -
CDR3aa: CASKSPGFSTNEKLFF
CDR3nt: TGCGCCAGCAAAAGCCCGGGTTTTTCAACTAATGAAAAACTGTTTTTT

len: 17
v_gene: TRBV3-1/TRBV3-2
abundance: -
j_gene: TRBJ1-1
d_gene: -
CDR3aa: CASSQFEVITGSTEAFF
CDR3nt: TGTGCCAGCAGCCAATTCGAGGTTATAACAGGGAGCACTGAAGCTTTCTTT

len: 13
v_gene: TRBV2
abundance: -
j_gene: TRBJ2-7
d_gene: -
CDR3aa: CASSDREGAEQYF
CDR3nt: TGTGCCAGCAGTGATAGGGAAGGGGCCGAGCAGTACTTC

len: 18
v_gene: TRBV4-3
abundance: few
j_gene: TRBJ2-2
d_gene: TRBD2
CDR3aa: CASSPSTDGLAGTGELFF
CDR3nt: TGCGCCAGCAGTCCTTCTACTGACGGACTAGCGGGAACCGGGGAGCTGTTTTTT

len: 13
v_gene: TRBV13
abundance: -
j_gene: TRBJ2-1
d_gene: -
CDR3aa: CASSLVSGDEQFF
CDR3nt: TGTGCCAGCAGCTTAGTATCAGGGGATGAGCAGTTCTTC

len: 14
v_gene: TRBV5-1
abundance: -
j_gene: TRBJ2-7
d_gene: -
CDR3aa: CASSLKVESYEQYF
CDR3nt: TGCGCCAGCAGCTTGAAGGTGGAGTCCTACGAGCAGTACTTC

len: 14
v_gene: TRBV27
abundance: once
j_gene: TRBJ2-1
d_gene: TRBD2
CDR3aa: CASSFGLAGVEQFF
CDR3nt: TGTGCCAGCAGTTTCGGACTAGCGGGAGTAGAGCAGTTCTTC

len: 17
v_gene: TRBV3-1/TRBV3-2
abundance: -
j_gene: TRBJ1-2
d_gene: TRBD1
CDR3aa: CASSQELIRTGIGGYTF
CDR3nt: TGTGCCAGCAGCCAAGAGCTCATCCGGACAGGGATCGGCGGCTACACCTTC

len: 10
v_gene: TRBV6-5
abundance: -
j_gene: TRBJ2-7
d_gene: -
CDR3aa: CASEDYEQYF
CDR3nt: TGTGCCAGTGAGGATTACGAGCAGTACTTC

len: 15
v_gene: TRBV29-1
abundance: -
j_gene: TRBJ2-1
d_gene: TRBD2
CDR3aa: CSVPKWGLPNNEQFF
CDR3nt: TGCAGCGTCCCTAAATGGGGACTACCTAACAATGAGCAGTTCTTC

len: 19
v_gene: TRBV5-1
abundance: -
j_gene: TRBJ2-4
d_gene: TRBD2
CDR3aa: CASSLALVVAGAGGDIQYF
CDR3nt: TGCGCCAGCAGCTTGGCCTTGGTGGTAGCGGGAGCTGGTGGGGACATTCAGTACTTC

len: 16
v_gene: TRBV5-1
abundance: -
j_gene: TRBJ2-3
d_gene: TRBD2
CDR3aa: CASSLHQRGGADTQYF
CDR3nt: TGCGCCAGCAGCCTCCACCAGCGGGGAGGGGCAGATACGCAGTATTTT

len: 14
v_gene: TRBV29-1
abundance: -
j_gene: TRBJ2-3
d_gene: TRBD2
CDR3aa: CSVGGGRGTDTQYF
CDR3nt: TGCAGCGTTGGGGGGGGTCGTGGCACAGATACGCAGTATTTT

len: 16
v_gene: TRBV30
abundance: -
j_gene: TRBJ2-1
d_gene: TRBD2
CDR3aa: CAWSVIAGGTYNEQFF
CDR3nt: TGTGCCTGGAGTGTAATCGCGGGAGGAACGTACAATGAGCAGTTCTTC

len: 15
v_gene: TRBV7-2
abundance: -
j_gene: TRBJ2-1
d_gene: TRBD1
CDR3aa: CASILGTGIYNEQFF
CDR3nt: TGTGCCAGCATCCTCGGGACAGGGATCTACAATGAGCAGTTCTTC

len: 15
v_gene: TRBV5-4
abundance: -
j_gene: TRBJ1-5
d_gene: -
CDR3aa: CASSFMGGGGQPQHF
CDR3nt: TGTGCCAGCAGCTTCATGGGGGGAGGAGGACAGCCCCAGCATTTT

len: 18
v_gene: TRBV9
abundance: -
j_gene: TRBJ2-3
d_gene: TRBD2
CDR3aa: CASSVGPGTSGRSDTQYF
CDR3nt: TGTGCCAGCAGCGTCGGGCCCGGGACTAGCGGGAGATCAGATACGCAGTATTTT

len: 16
v_gene: TRBV5-5
abundance: -
j_gene: TRBJ2-4
d_gene: TRBD2
CDR3aa: CASSPGTSGPRRSQYF
CDR3nt: TGTGCCAGCAGCCCCGGGACTAGCGGCCCTAGGAGGTCTCAGTACTTC

len: 14
v_gene: TRBV30
abundance: -
j_gene: TRBJ2-6
d_gene: -
CDR3aa: CAWSRGSGANVLTF
CDR3nt: TGTGCCTGGAGTCGCGGCTCTGGGGCCAACGTCCTGACTTTC

len: 14
v_gene: TRBV28
abundance: -
j_gene: TRBJ2-1
d_gene: TRBD2
CDR3aa: CASKKSGSWNEQFF
CDR3nt: TGTGCCAGCAAAAAGAGCGGGAGTTGGAATGAGCAGTTCTTC

len: 16
v_gene: TRBV7-8
abundance: once
j_gene: TRBJ2-1
d_gene: TRBD2
CDR3aa: CASSVIAGTASYEQFF
CDR3nt: TGTGCCAGCAGCGTCATAGCGGGAACGGCCTCGTATGAGCAGTTCTTC

len: 15
v_gene: TRBV12-5
abundance: -
j_gene: TRBJ2-5
d_gene: -
CDR3aa: CASADTDGVGGTQYF
CDR3nt: TGTGCTAGTGCCGATACGGACGGGGTGGGGGGGACCCAGTACTTC

len: 17
v_gene: TRBV7-3
abundance: -
j_gene: TRBJ2-1
d_gene: TRBD1
CDR3aa: CASSRYSQGTGKNEQFF
CDR3nt: TGTGCCAGCAGCCGATATTCCCAGGGGACAGGAAAAAATGAGCAGTTCTTC

len: 17
v_gene: TRBV5-8
abundance: -
j_gene: TRBJ2-1
d_gene: TRBD2
CDR3aa: CASSVSGTSGGDNEQFF
CDR3nt: TGTGCCAGCAGCGTATCCGGGACTAGCGGGGGAGACAATGAGCAGTTCTTC

len: 17
v_gene: TRBV19
abundance: -
j_gene: TRBJ2-3
d_gene: TRBD2
CDR3aa: CASRPLRGGRGTDTQYF
CDR3nt: TGTGCCAGTAGGCCCCTCCGGGGCGGGAGAGGCACAGATACGCAGTATTTT

len: 14
v_gene: TRBV19
abundance: -
j_gene: TRBJ1-5
d_gene: TRBD1
CDR3aa: CASSWTGTNQPQHF
CDR3nt: TGTGCCAGTAGTTGGACAGGGACCAATCAGCCCCAGCATTTT

len: 15
v_gene: TRBV7-2
abundance: -
j_gene: TRBJ2-7
d_gene: -
CDR3aa: CASSLAGALSYEQYF
CDR3nt: TGTGCCAGCAGCTTAGCAGGGGCATTATCCTACGAGCAGTACTTC

len: 15
v_gene: TRBV28
abundance: -
j_gene: TRBJ2-7
d_gene: TRBD2
CDR3aa: CASINEREGLTEQYF
CDR3nt: TGTGCCAGCATTAACGAGCGGGAGGGCCTAACCGAGCAGTACTTC

len: 12
v_gene: TRBV19
abundance: -
j_gene: TRBJ1-3
d_gene: -
CDR3aa: CASSIDRGTIYF
CDR3nt: TGTGCCAGTAGTATAGATCGGGGCACCATATATTTT

len: 15
v_gene: TRBV6-5
abundance: -
j_gene: TRBJ2-1
d_gene: TRBD1
CDR3aa: CASRRTGGSYNEQFF
CDR3nt: TGTGCCAGCAGGAGGACAGGGGGGTCCTACAATGAGCAGTTCTTC

len: 14
v_gene: TRBV6-5
abundance: -
j_gene: TRBJ1-2
d_gene: TRBD1
CDR3aa: CASRLGQGTYGYTF
CDR3nt: TGTGCCAGCAGATTGGGACAGGGGACCTATGGCTACACCTTC

len: 17
v_gene: TRBV11-3
abundance: -
j_gene: TRBJ1-5
d_gene: TRBD1
CDR3aa: CASSSIFGQGARQPQHF
CDR3nt: TGTGCCAGCAGCTCTATTTTCGGACAGGGGGCGAGGCAGCCCCAGCATTTT

len: 17
v_gene: TRBV9
abundance: -
j_gene: TRBJ2-7
d_gene: TRBD2
CDR3aa: CASSVASGAGGGLEQYF
CDR3nt: TGTGCCAGCAGCGTAGCGAGCGGGGCGGGAGGGGGCCTCGAGCAGTACTTC

len: 16
v_gene: TRBV4-3
abundance: -
j_gene: TRBJ2-5
d_gene: TRBD2
CDR3aa: CASSQASGTSGETQYF
CDR3nt: TGCGCCAGCAGCCAAGCTTCCGGGACTAGCGGGGAGACCCAGTACTTC

len: 15
v_gene: TRBV4-3
abundance: -
j_gene: TRBJ2-2
d_gene: TRBD2
CDR3aa: CASSQYSGGNGELFF
CDR3nt: TGCGCCAGCAGCCAATATAGCGGGGGTAACGGGGAGCTGTTTTTT

len: 17
v_gene: TRBV6-2/TRBV6-3
abundance: -
j_gene: TRBJ1-1
d_gene: -
CDR3aa: CASSYRTRVRLNTEAFF
CDR3nt: TGTGCCAGCAGTTACCGCACGAGGGTCAGGCTGAACACTGAAGCTTTCTTT

len: 17
v_gene: TRBV6-1
abundance: -
j_gene: TRBJ1-5
d_gene: -
CDR3aa: CASSEALLRGANQPQHF
CDR3nt: TGTGCCAGCAGTGAAGCCCTATTGCGGGGGGCCAATCAGCCCCAGCATTTT

len: 16
v_gene: TRBV30
abundance: once
j_gene: TRBJ2-3
d_gene: TRBD2
CDR3aa: CAWSVGLAGRTDTQYF
CDR3nt: TGTGCCTGGAGTGTAGGCCTAGCGGGCCGCACAGATACGCAGTATTTT

len: 15
v_gene: TRBV28
abundance: -
j_gene: TRBJ2-1
d_gene: TRBD2
CDR3aa: CASSLSGGPYHEQFF
CDR3nt: TGTGCCAGCAGTTTATCGGGAGGGCCTTATCATGAGCAGTTCTTC

len: 14
v_gene: TRBV9
abundance: -
j_gene: TRBJ2-1
d_gene: TRBD2
CDR3aa: CASSFRTSNNEQFF
CDR3nt: TGTGCCAGCAGCTTCCGGACTAGTAACAATGAGCAGTTCTTC

len: 14
v_gene: TRBV27
abundance: -
j_gene: TRBJ2-7
d_gene: TRBD2
CDR3aa: CASSLLAGDSEQYF
CDR3nt: TGTGCCAGCAGTTTACTAGCGGGAGACTCCGAGCAGTACTTC

len: 13
v_gene: TRBV18
abundance: -
j_gene: TRBJ1-4
d_gene: -
CDR3aa: CASSRGGNEKLFF
CDR3nt: TGTGCCAGCTCACGGGGAGGCAATGAAAAACTGTTTTTT